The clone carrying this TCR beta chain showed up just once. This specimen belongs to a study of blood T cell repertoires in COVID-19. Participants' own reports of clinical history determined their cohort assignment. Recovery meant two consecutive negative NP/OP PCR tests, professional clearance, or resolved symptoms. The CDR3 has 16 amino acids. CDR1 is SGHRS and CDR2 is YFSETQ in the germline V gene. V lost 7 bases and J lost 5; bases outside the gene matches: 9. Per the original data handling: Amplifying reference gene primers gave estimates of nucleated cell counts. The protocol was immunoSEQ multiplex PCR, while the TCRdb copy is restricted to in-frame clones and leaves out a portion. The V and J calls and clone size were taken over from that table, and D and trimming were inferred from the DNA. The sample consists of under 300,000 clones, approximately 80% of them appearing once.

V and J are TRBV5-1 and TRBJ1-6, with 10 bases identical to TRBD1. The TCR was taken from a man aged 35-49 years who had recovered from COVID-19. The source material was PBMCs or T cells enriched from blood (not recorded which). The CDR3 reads CASGRGTGENNSPLHF. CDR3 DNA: TGCGCCAGCGGAAGGGGGACAGGGGAGAATAATTCACCCCTCCACTTT.